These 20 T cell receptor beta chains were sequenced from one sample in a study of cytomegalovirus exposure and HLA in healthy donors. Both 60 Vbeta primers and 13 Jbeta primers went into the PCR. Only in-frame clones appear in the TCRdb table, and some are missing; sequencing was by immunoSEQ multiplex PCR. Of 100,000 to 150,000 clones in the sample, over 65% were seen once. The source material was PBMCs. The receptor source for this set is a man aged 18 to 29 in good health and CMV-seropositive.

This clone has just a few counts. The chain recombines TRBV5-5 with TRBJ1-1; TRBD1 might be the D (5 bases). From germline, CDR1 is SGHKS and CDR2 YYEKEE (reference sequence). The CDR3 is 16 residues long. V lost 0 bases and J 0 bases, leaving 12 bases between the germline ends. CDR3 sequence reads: CASSLEERGMNTEAFF. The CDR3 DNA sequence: TGTGCCAGCAGCTTGGAGGAACGGGGGATGAACACTGAAGCTTTCTTT.

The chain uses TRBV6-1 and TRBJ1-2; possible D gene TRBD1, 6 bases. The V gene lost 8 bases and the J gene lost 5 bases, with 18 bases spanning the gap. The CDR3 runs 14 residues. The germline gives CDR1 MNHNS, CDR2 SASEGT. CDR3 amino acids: CASLPGQGPYGYTF. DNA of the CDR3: TGTGCCAGCCTTCCGGGACAAGGTCCTTATGGCTACACCTTC.

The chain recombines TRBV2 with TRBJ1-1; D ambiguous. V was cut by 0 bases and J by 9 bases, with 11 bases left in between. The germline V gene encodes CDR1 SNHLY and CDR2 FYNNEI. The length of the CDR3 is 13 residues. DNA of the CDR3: TGTGCCAGCAGTGAAGCAGCCGGGAGCCAAGCTTTCTTT. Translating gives CASSEAAGSQAFF. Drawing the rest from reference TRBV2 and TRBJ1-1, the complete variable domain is EPEVTQTPSHQVTQMGQEVILRCVPISNHLYFYWYRQILGQKVEFLVSFYNNEISEKSEIFDDQFSVERPDGSNFTLKIRSTKLEDSAMYFCASSEAAGSQAFFGQGTRLTVV.

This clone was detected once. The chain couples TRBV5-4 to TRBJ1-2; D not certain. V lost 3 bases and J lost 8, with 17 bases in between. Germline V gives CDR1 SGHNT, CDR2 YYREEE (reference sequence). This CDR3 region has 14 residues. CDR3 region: CASSSPAWTQGYTF. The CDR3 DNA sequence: TGTGCCAGCAGCTCCCCGGCGTGGACTCAAGGCTACACCTTC. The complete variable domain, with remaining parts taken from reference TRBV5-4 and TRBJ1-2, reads ETGVTQSPTHLIKTRGQQVTLRCSSQSGHNTVSWYQQALGQGPQFIFQYYREEENGRGNFPPRFSGLQFPNYSSELNVNALELDDSALYLCASSSPAWTQGYTFGSGTRLTVV.

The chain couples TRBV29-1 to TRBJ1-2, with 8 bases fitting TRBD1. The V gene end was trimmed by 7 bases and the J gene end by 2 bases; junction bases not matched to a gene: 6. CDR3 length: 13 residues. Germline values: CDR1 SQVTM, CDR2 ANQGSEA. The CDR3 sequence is CSAGQGSNYGYTF. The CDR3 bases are TGCAGCGCTGGACAGGGCAGCAACTATGGCTACACCTTC.

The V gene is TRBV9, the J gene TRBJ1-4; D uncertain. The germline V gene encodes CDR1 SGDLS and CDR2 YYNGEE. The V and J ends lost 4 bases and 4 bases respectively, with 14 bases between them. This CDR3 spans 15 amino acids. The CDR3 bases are TGTGCCAGCAGCTCCTTCTCTACCCATAATGAAAAACTGTTTTTT. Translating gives CASSSFSTHNEKLFF.

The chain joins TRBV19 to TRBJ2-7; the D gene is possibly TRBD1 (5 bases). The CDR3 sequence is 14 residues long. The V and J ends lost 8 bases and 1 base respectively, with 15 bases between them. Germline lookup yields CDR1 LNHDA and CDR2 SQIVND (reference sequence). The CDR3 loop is CASGKGMGSYEQYF. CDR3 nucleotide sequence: TGTGCCAGTGGGAAGGGGATGGGATCCTACGAGCAGTACTTC.

The CDR3: CASSDKPDYGYTF. The CDR3 DNA sequence: TGTGCCAGCAGTGATAAGCCGGACTATGGCTACACCTTC. The V and J genes are TRBV2 and TRBJ1-2; D is unclear. With 3 bases removed from V and 3 bases from J, the gap between germline ends came to 8 bases. The CDR3 extends over 13 amino acids. Germline CDR1 is SNHLY and CDR2 is FYNNEI.

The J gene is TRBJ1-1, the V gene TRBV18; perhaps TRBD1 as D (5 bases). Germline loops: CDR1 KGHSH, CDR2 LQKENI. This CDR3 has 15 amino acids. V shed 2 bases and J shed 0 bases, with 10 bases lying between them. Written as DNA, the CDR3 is TGTGCCAGCTCACCATTCGACAGCATGAACACTGAAGCTTTCTTT. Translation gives CASSPFDSMNTEAFF.

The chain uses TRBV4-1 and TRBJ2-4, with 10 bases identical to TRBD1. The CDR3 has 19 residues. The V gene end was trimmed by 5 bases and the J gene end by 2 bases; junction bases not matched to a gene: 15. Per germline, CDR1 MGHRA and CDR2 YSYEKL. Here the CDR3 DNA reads TGCGCCAGCAGCGCCCGGGACAGGGGTTTGTGGGGATCCAAAAACATTCAGTACTTC. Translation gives CASSARDRGLWGSKNIQYF.

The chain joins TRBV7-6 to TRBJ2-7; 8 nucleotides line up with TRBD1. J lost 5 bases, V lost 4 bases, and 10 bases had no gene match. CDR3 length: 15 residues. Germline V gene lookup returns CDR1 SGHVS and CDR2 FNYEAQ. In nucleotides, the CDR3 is TGTGCCAGCAGCTATCAGGCAGGGGGCAACGACGAGCAGTACTTC. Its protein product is CASSYQAGGNDEQYF.

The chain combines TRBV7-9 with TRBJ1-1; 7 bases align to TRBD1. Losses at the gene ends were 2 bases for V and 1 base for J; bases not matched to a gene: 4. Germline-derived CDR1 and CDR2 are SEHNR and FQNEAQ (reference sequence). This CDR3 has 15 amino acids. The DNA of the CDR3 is TGTGCCAGCAGCTTATTACAGGGGACGAACACTGAAGCTTTCTTT. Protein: CASSLLQGTNTEAFF.

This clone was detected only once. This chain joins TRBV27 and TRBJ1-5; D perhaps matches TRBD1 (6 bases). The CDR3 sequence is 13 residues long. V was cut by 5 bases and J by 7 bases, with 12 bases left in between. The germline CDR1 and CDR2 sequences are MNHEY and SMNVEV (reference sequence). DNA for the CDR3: TGTGCCAGCAGTCAGGGGATCCAGCAGCCCCAGCATTTT. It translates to CASSQGIQQPQHF.

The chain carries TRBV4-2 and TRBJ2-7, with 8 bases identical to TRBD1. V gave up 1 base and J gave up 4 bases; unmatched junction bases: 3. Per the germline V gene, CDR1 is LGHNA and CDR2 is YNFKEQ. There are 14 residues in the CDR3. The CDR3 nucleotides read TGTGCCAGCAGCCAAGGGACAGGGAATTACGAGCAGTACTTC. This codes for CASSQGTGNYEQYF.

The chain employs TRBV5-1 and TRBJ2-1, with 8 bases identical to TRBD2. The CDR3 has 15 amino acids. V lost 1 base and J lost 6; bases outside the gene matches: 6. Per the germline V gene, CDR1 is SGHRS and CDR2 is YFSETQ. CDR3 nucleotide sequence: TGCGCCAGCAGCTTGACTCCGGGGGGGGGCAATGAGCAGTTCTTC. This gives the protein CASSLTPGGGNEQFF.

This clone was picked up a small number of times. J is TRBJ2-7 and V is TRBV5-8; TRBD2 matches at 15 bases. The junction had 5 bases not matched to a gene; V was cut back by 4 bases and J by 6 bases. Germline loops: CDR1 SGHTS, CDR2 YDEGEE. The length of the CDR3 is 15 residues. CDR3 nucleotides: TGTGCCAGCAGCGACGGGACTAGCGGGGGGTGCGAGCAGTACTTC. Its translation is CASSDGTSGGCEQYF.

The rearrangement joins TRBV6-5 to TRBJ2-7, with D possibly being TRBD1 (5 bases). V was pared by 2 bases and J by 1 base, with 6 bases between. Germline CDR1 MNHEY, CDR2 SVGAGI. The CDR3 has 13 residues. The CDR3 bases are TGTGCCAGCAGTTACGGGGCGTCCTACGAGCAGTACTTC. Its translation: CASSYGASYEQYF.

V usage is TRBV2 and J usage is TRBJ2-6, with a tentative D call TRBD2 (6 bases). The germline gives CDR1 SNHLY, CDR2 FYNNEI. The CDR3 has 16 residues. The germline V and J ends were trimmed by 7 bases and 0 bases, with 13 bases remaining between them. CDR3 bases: TGTGCCAGCATGTGGGGGGTCAGCTCTGGGGCCAACGTCCTGACTTTC. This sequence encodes CASMWGVSSGANVLTF.

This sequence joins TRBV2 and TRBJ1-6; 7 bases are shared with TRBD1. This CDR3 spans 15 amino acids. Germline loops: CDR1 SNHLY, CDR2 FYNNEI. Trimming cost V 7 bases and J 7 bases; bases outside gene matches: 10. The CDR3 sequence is CASIREGTANSPLHF. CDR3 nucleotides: TGTGCCAGCATCCGGGAAGGGACAGCCAATTCACCCCTCCACTTT.

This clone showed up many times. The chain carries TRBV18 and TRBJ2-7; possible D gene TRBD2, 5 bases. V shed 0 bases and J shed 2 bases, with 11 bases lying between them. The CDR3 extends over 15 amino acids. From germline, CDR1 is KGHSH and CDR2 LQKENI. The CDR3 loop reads CASSPPSSTPYEQYF. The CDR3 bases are TGTGCCAGCTCACCACCGTCTAGCACTCCCTACGAGCAGTACTTC.